This T cell receptor beta chain was captured by sequencing in a study of shared clonotypes between healthy human individuals. The study's findings and limits: Incompleteness in sorted-subset sequencing, despite large depth, was shown by rarefaction. Read depth was anticipated to influence clonotype sharing among donors. Clonotypes shared by all four sorted-subset donors had higher generation probabilities than non-shared clonotypes.

Selected positively for CCR7 and CD45RO-negative, naive CD8 cells excluded terminally differentiated effector memory CD45RA+ cells. All donors qualified as healthy HIV-negative adults and had experienced no recent acute infections or vaccinations. Turning to this clone: Its antigen is still unknown.

The CDR3 consists of 12 residues. V shed 2 bases and J shed 10 bases, with 12 bases lying between them. Germline V gene lookup returns CDR1 GTSNPN and CDR2 SVGIG (reference sequence). The table came from immunoSEQ multiplex PCR; TCRdb's copy has only in-frame clones and leaves some out. The sample carries about 2.1 million clones, 93% recorded once. This clonotype originated in a man between 18 and 29 years old in good health. Some clones in this sample may be carry-over from other donors' samples. The rearrangement links TRBV30 to TRBJ1-5, with D unresolved. The sequenced sample consisted of naive CD8+ T cells from PBMCs. CDR3 sequence (DNA): TGTGCCTGGAGTTGGGGTTCAGCCCCCCAGCATTTT. This codes for CAWSWGSAPQHF.